This TCR beta chain was recorded in a study of radiation and T cells in renal cell carcinoma. Broader study findings: Pretreatment tumor biopsies were lacking, so baseline clonotypes are unknown. Top tumor clonotypes rose in blood 2 weeks post-radiation, then contracted.

Looked up from germline, CDR1 is LNHDA and CDR2 is SQIVND (reference sequence). V trimming: 3 bases; J trimming: 4 bases; junction bases outside the gene matches: 14. The CDR3 contains 18 residues. The time point here: baseline pretreatment blood. Described treatment: 15 Gy SBRT to primary tumor, nephrectomy 4 weeks later. Serial blood draws occurred at baseline and 2 and 4 weeks post-SBRT. The tumor was a clear cell renal cell carcinoma. TCRdb's table, derived via immunoSEQ multiplex PCR, lists solely in-frame clones and lacks some. The sample contains 150,000 or so clones, over 65% of which appear only once. To note about this clone: The antigen is undetermined.

The V and J genes are TRBV19 and TRBJ1-5; 8 nucleotides line up with TRBD1. This specimen consisted of blood, obtained from a patient whose treatment included radiotherapy and nephrectomy. The sequence was obtained from a woman between 45 and 65 years old with renal cell carcinoma. CDR3 DNA: TGTGCCAGTAGTATCCCACATTCAGGGGGCTTGTTTAATCAGCCCCAGCATTTT. Protein sequence: CASSIPHSGGLFNQPQHF.